The 3 T cell receptor beta chains presented below share a single source sample, sequenced in a study of T cells in Graves' hyperthyroidism and ophthalmopathy. Using RNA transcripts as the source, TCR beta CDR3 regions were amplified. The TCR CDR3 was amplified in a first-round RT-PCR using the HTBI primer set. MiXCR, run by TCRdb on the multiplex PCR reads, gives a single entry per CDR3 protein. The repertoire has approximately 700,000 distinct CDR3 sequences, 40% to 55% of them found once; the top ten carry more than 7%. Source material: peripheral blood or thyroid tissue (not recorded which). These receptors all stem from an adult man with Graves' disease, either hyperthyroidism or ophthalmopathy (not recorded which).

The chain employs TRBV10-3 and TRBJ1-4; D unclear. The V end lost 0 bases, the J end lost 8 bases, and 13 bases lay between the germline ends. The CDR3 sequence is 15 residues long. CDR1 is ENHRY and CDR2 is SYGVKD in the germline V gene. This CDR3 reads CAISESPGGGEKLFF. The CDR3 nucleotides read TGTGCCATCAGTGAGTCGCCAGGAGGAGGAGAAAAACTGTTTTTT.

V is TRBV29-1 and J is TRBJ1-1; TRBD1 aligns across 9 bases. V trimming: 0 bases; J trimming: 1 base; junction bases outside the gene matches: 3. The CDR3 has 15 amino acids. CDR1 is SQVTM and CDR2 is ANQGSEA in the germline V gene. CDR3 sequence reads: CSVEDGTGRNTEAFF. The CDR3 DNA sequence: TGCAGCGTTGAAGACGGGACAGGGAGGAACACTGAAGCTTTCTTT.

Of note for this clonotype: One end of the junction fails to match germline, which may point to a read error. The CDR3 reads CARSEDSKETQYF. The CDR3 bases are TGTGCCAGGAGTGAAGACAGCAAAGAGACCCAGTACTTC. V is TRBV2 and J is TRBJ2-5; D is possibly TRBD1 (5 bases). Germline CDR1 and CDR2: SNHLY and FYNNEI. This CDR3 spans 13 amino acids.